The 21 T cell receptor beta chains below come from one sample, sequenced in a study of T cell responses to AZD1222 COVID-19 vaccine. The protocol was immunoSEQ multiplex PCR, while the TCRdb copy is restricted to in-frame clones and leaves out a portion. Of about 190,000 clones in the sample, 85% to 90% are singletons; the top ten hold about 3%. The sequenced sample was peripheral blood, obtained on day 0 of MenACWY control vaccination. The receptors here all came from an adult in good health.

The chain couples TRBV7-6 to TRBJ2-3, with TRBD1 identical over 10 bases. CDR1 and CDR2 (germline): SGHVS, FNYEAQ. V lost 5 bases, J lost 5 bases, and 7 bases stayed unmatched. CDR3 length: 15 residues. The CDR3 region is CASSGWDRGIDTQYF. CDR3 nucleotide sequence: TGTGCCAGCAGCGGGTGGGACAGGGGCATAGATACGCAGTATTTT.

The rearrangement joins TRBV5-5 to TRBJ1-2; a possible D gene is TRBD1 (6 bases). Per the germline V gene, CDR1 is SGHKS and CDR2 is YYEKEE (reference sequence). The CDR3 has 15 residues. The V end was cut by 2 bases, the J end by 3 bases, with 14 bases between. The chain's CDR3 is CASSLEGDLYYGYTF. The CDR3 DNA reads as TGTGCCAGCAGCTTAGAGGGGGACTTATACTATGGCTACACCTTC.

This clone was counted once. The chain employs TRBV28 and TRBJ2-2; either TRBD1 or TRBD2 may supply D (5 bases each). In germline, CDR1 is MDHEN, CDR2 SYDVKM. The CDR3 extends over 16 amino acids. V was cut by 9 bases and J by 0 bases, with 17 bases left in between. The CDR3 sequence: CASYPPGPTNTGELFF. The CDR3 DNA is TGTGCCAGTTATCCACCGGGACCGACGAACACCGGGGAGCTGTTTTTT. The full variable domain, in which reference TRBV28 and TRBJ2-2 provide the parts outside the CDR3, is DVKVTQSSRYLVKRTGEKVFLECVQDMDHENMFWYRQDPGLGLRLIYFSYDVKMKEKGDIPEGYSVSREKKERFSLILESASTNQTSMYLCASYPPGPTNTGELFFGEGSRLTVL.

This clone has more than one count but fewer than ten. The genes are TRBV6-5 and TRBJ1-3, with unresolved D. CDR1 MNHEY and CDR2 SVGAGI come from the germline V gene. V lost 0 bases, J lost 0 bases, and 9 bases lay in between. The CDR3 has 16 residues. The CDR3 region has the DNA TGTGCCAGCAGTTACTCGCGCCAAGTCTCTGGAAACACCATATATTTT. It encodes CASSYSRQVSGNTIYF.

V and J are TRBV4-3 and TRBJ1-2, with TRBD1 matching over 7 bases. Trimming at V came to 3 bases and at J to 5 bases, leaving 12 bases not matched to a gene. The CDR3 runs to 16 residues. CDR1 LGHNA and CDR2 YSLEER come from the germline V gene. CDR3: CASSHAGTETSYGYTF. The CDR3 nucleotides are TGCGCCAGCAGCCATGCCGGGACAGAGACATCATATGGCTACACCTTC.

About this clone itself: Additional DNA sequences in this sample encode the identical CDR3. V usage is TRBV3-1 (or the pseudogene TRBV3-2) and J usage is TRBJ1-1; D gene unclear. This CDR3 contains 12 residues. Trimming left V 3 bases short and J 5 bases short, with 7 bases between. Germline CDR1 LGHDT, CDR2 YNNKEL (reference sequence). CDR3: CASSQADTEAFF. CDR3 DNA: TGTGCCAGCAGCCAGGCGGATACTGAAGCTTTCTTT.

The rearrangement uses TRBV24-1 and TRBJ2-3, with a possible D match to TRBD2 (6 bases). V lost 4 bases, J lost 8 bases, and 15 bases lay in between. The CDR3 is 14 residues long. Germline loops: CDR1 KGHDR, CDR2 SFDVKD. The CDR3 region has the DNA TGTGCCACCAGTGAGACCGCTAGCGTTGGTACGCAGTATTTT. It specifies CATSETASVGTQYF.

The V gene is TRBV28, the J gene TRBJ2-7; 9 bases agree with TRBD1. Germline V CDR1 and CDR2: MDHEN, SYDVKM. The trim removed 5 bases at V and 5 bases at J, leaving 7 bases unmatched. The CDR3 consists of 14 residues. The CDR3 here is CASSRDREVDEQYF. DNA for the CDR3: TGTGCCAGCAGTAGGGACAGGGAGGTGGACGAGCAGTACTTC. The variable domain in full, with the rest retrieved from reference TRBV28 and TRBJ2-7, is DVKVTQSSRYLVKRTGEKVFLECVQDMDHENMFWYRQDPGLGLRLIYFSYDVKMKEKGDIPEGYSVSREKKERFSLILESASTNQTSMYLCASSRDREVDEQYFGPGTRLTVT.

This chain uses TRBV2 with TRBJ2-7; TRBD1 matches at 9 bases. The CDR3 is made up of 15 amino acids. V shed 4 bases, J shed 3 bases, and the junction held 7 bases outside the gene matches. Germline V CDR1 and CDR2: SNHLY, FYNNEI. DNA of the CDR3: TGTGCCAGCAGTGGGGGGGGACAGGGAAACTACGAGCAGTACTTC. Protein: CASSGGGQGNYEQYF.

This clone was seen just once. The CDR3 region is CASSYRTGGNSPLHF. The CDR3 DNA reads as TGTGCCAGCAGTTACAGAACAGGGGGAAATTCACCCCTCCACTTT. J is TRBJ1-6 and V is TRBV6-5; TRBD1 matches 8 bases. With V trimmed by 2 bases and J by 7 bases, 4 bases remained unmatched. The CDR3 extends over 15 amino acids. In germline, CDR1 is MNHEY, CDR2 SVGAGI.

This chain connects TRBV12-3 or TRBV12-4 to TRBJ1-1; D not certain. V was pared by 7 bases and J by 6 bases, with 9 bases between. This CDR3 has 11 residues. The DNA of the CDR3 is TGTGCCAGCACCCTACGGTCTGAAGCTTTCTTT. This gives the protein CASTLRSEAFF.

The V call is TRBV28, the J call TRBJ2-7; 8 nucleotides agree with TRBD1. CDR1 and CDR2 from the germline V gene are MDHEN and SYDVKM. With V trimmed by 3 bases and J by 1 base, 2 bases remained unmatched. This CDR3 region has 14 residues. Written as DNA, the CDR3 is TGTGCCAGCAGTTTCGGGACAGGTTCCTACGAGCAGTACTTC. Translated, it gives CASSFGTGSYEQYF.

The J gene is TRBJ2-3, the V gene TRBV5-6; 9 bases are a match to TRBD2. This CDR3 comprises 16 residues. Germline CDR1 and CDR2: SGHDT and YYEEEE. V lost 1 base to trimming and J lost 3 bases; unmatched junction nucleotides: 6. CDR3 sequence reads: CASSLYAGGPTDTQYF. The CDR3 coding sequence is TGTGCCAGCAGCTTGTATGCGGGGGGGCCTACAGATACGCAGTATTTT.

This chain joins TRBV24-1 and TRBJ2-5; tentative D call: TRBD1 (6 bases). This CDR3 region has 15 residues. The germline gives CDR1 KGHDR, CDR2 SFDVKD. Trimming shortened V by 1 base and J by 1 base, and 9 bases separated the two germline ends. CDR3 loop: CATSDFTGSQETQYF. The CDR3 DNA follows: TGTGCCACCAGTGATTTTACAGGGAGCCAAGAGACCCAGTACTTC.

The V and J genes are TRBV6-4 and TRBJ1-4, with 7 nucleotides matching TRBD1. V was clipped by 5 bases and J by 6 bases; unmatched bases: 9. CDR3 length: 15 amino acids. Germline V gene data show CDR1 as MRHNA and CDR2 as SNTAGT. The CDR3 is CASSLRQGPDEKLFF. The DNA for the CDR3 is TGTGCCAGCAGTCTCAGACAGGGTCCGGATGAAAAACTGTTTTTT.

This chain joins TRBV28 and TRBJ1-6, with unresolved D. V lost 7 bases and J 3 bases, leaving 10 bases between the germline ends. Germline assignment: CDR1 MDHEN and CDR2 SYDVKM. The length of the CDR3 is 14 residues. The CDR3 sequence is CASTSQGYNSPLHF. DNA of the CDR3: TGTGCCAGCACCAGTCAAGGCTATAATTCACCCCTCCACTTT.

For this clone: The sample holds other DNA sequences that translate to the same CDR3. The chain links TRBV7-3 to TRBJ1-2; TRBD1 might be the D (5 bases). V was shortened by 0 bases and J by 5 bases, with 7 bases between the two germline ends. The CDR3 covers 13 residues. Germline-derived CDR1 and CDR2 are SGHTA and FQGTGA. The CDR3 is CASSLTGGYGYTF. DNA for the CDR3: TGTGCCAGCAGCTTAACGGGGGGTTATGGCTACACCTTC.

The J gene is TRBJ1-1, the V gene TRBV6-5, with 7 bases identical to TRBD1. This CDR3 spans 15 amino acids. The germline CDR1 and CDR2 sequences are MNHEY and SVGAGI. V shed 8 bases, J shed 13 bases, and the junction held 22 bases outside the gene matches. CDR3 in amino acids: CASRRERGQLSKVFF. CDR3 DNA: TGTGCCAGCCGACGGGAGAGGGGGCAGTTATCCAAAGTTTTCTTT.

The table lists this clone with a count of one. The chain combines TRBV2 with TRBJ2-3; TRBD1 matches at 7 bases. CDR3 size: 14 residues. Germline assignment: CDR1 SNHLY and CDR2 FYNNEI. With 5 bases clipped from V and 3 bases from J, the junction kept 5 bases outside the gene matches. The CDR3 DNA reads as TGTGCCAGCAGTACTAACAGGGGAACAGATACGCAGTATTTT. This encodes CASSTNRGTDTQYF.

The V call is TRBV2, the J call TRBJ2-3; D might be TRBD2 (6 bases). Trimming took off 4 bases at V and 0 bases at J, with 11 bases between the two ends. The CDR3 is 15 residues long. CDR1 is SNHLY, CDR2 FYNNEI, per germline. The CDR3 nucleotides are TGTGCCAGCAGTGTTGCGGGGATTAGCACAGATACGCAGTATTTT. This codes for CASSVAGISTDTQYF. Using reference TRBV2 and TRBJ2-3 for the parts outside the CDR3, the full variable domain is EPEVTQTPSHQVTQMGQEVILRCVPISNHLYFYWYRQILGQKVEFLVSFYNNEISEKSEIFDDQFSVERPDGSNFTLKIRSTKLEDSAMYFCASSVAGISTDTQYFGPGTRLTVL.

CDR3 sequence: CASLNPENIQYF. In nucleotides, the CDR3 is TGTGCCAGTCTCAACCCCGAAAACATTCAGTACTTC. The gene calls are TRBV19 and TRBJ2-4; D unresolved. CDR3 length: 12 residues. Between the trimmed V and J ends, which lost 8 bases and 5 bases, there was a span of 10 bases. Looked up from germline, CDR1 is LNHDA and CDR2 is SQIVND (reference sequence).